The TCR beta chain under discussion was sequenced for a study of CD39 and CD103 CD8 tumor-infiltrating T cells (dated by TCRdb to the late 2010s). A note on the overall study: An HPV-positive HNSCC, an HPV-negative HNSCC, an ovarian cancer and a melanoma patient were represented in the repertoire comparisons shown. Repertoires of CD8 TIL subsets defined by CD103 and CD39 were compared with peripheral memory CD8 T cells by TCRbeta CDR3 deep sequencing.

At the time of sample collection the patients were not on therapy, although prior treatments varied from chemotherapy, radiotherapy, surgery and immunotherapy to no treatment. After thawing, cells went through T lymphocyte enrichment using a negative-selection kit, with EpCAM beads added for tumor-infiltrating lymphocytes. Memory CD8 T cells were sorted as CD8+CD4-CD45RA- cells regardless of CCR7 expression. Peripheral blood mononuclear cells were obtained using a Ficoll-Paque PLUS gradient and were cryopreserved prior to analysis. Populations were sorted on a FACSAria II to 98% to 99% purity, and cell pellets were frozen without culture for TCR sequencing. The full study reports these points: Compared with DN and SP CD8 TILs and with blood memory CD8 T cells, DP CD8 TILs appeared more oligoclonal, with the top 30 clonotypes covering about 56-86%. Clonotypes from DP TILs were seldom detected in blood or uninvolved lymph node, while clonotypes from DN TILs overlapped to a large extent with peripheral memory CD8 repertoires.

From about 10,000 to 100,000 sorted cells per subset, genomic DNA was extracted using the DNeasy Blood and Tissue Kit. The TCRbeta V-J or V-D-J regions were sequenced and mapped through the immunoSEQ service, and coverage above 10x per sample was achieved. Processing in the source paper ran as follows. The analysis included only productive rearrangements exported from the immunoSEQ Analyzer platform, and clonality was assessed using the 500 most abundant clones. The Morisita-Horn similarity index and the Jaccard index were used to quantify the overlap in repertoires between populations. Morisita-Horn similarity between CD8 T-cell subset TCR repertoires was measured in over 5 cancer patients. What TCRdb holds here is the immuneACCESS table cut down to in-frame rearrangements. Part of the clones is not present; checked against another copy, under half of the missing clones reflect an unresolved V gene, and the others are unexplained. V and J calls plus clone size are reproduced from that table; the DNA served to infer D and trimming. The sample table contains some 7,000 clones; only one count was recorded for over 65% of them. The leading ten clones occupy approximately 54% of the sample.

Worth noting for this clone: The specificity of this receptor is unknown. No base quality values were provided; no much bigger clone lies one nucleotide off.

CDR1 is given as SGHAT and CDR2 as FQNNGV, both from the germline V gene. Deletion took 1 base off V and 3 bases off J, with a span of 15 bases between the germline ends. The CDR3 runs 16 residues from the cysteine to the phenylalanine. The read is trimmed to its CDR3 DNA, 48 bases read in frame from base 1. The rearranged chain carries TRBV11-2 and TRBJ2-5; no D gene call is confident. This receptor was identified in a human donor with head and neck squamous cell carcinoma. Specimen: CD8+ T cells sorted from blood. The cell subset or site label for this specimen denotes: total memory CD8 T cells (CD45RA-CCR7+/-) from blood or uninvolved lymph node. Here is the DNA: TGTGCCAGCAGCTTAGTTTTGGTCCAAGGGAAAGAGACCCAGTACTTC. Translation gives CASSLVLVQGKETQYF. Reference TRBV11-2 and TRBJ2-5 proteins supply the regions before and after the CDR3; the full variable domain is: EAGVAQSPRYKIIEKRQSVAFWCNPISGHATLYWYQQILGQGPKLLIQFQNNGVVDDSQLPKDRFSAERLKGVDSTLKIQPAKLEDSAVYLCASSLVLVQGKETQYFGPGTRLLVL.